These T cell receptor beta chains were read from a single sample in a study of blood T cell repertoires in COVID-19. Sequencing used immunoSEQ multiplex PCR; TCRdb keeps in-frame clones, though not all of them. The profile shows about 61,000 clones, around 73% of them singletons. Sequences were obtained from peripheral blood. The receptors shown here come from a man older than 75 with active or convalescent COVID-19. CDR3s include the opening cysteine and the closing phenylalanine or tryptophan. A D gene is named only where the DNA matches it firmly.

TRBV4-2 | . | CASSHLGPADTEAFF
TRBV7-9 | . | CASSPGGTNYGYTF
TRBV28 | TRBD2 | CASSLYGLLAGGRNEQFF
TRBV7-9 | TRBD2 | CASSPGLAGTGELFF
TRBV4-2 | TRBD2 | CASSQGHDGTSGYNEQFF
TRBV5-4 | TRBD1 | CASSGGQGGKDEQFF
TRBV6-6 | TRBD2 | CATYSASGINNEQFF
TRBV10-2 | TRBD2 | CASSESSGGAVEQYF
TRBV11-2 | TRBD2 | CASRLAGEWNEQFF
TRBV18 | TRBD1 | CASSPTGQGRDTEAFF
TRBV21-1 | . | CASSKELRGSEGTAKNIQYF
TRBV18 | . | CASSPRQGGTEAFF
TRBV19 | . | CASSRNQGAVEQYF
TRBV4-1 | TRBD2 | CASSFTLAAVRGTQYF
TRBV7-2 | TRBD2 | CASSLAGTSDWSDTQYF
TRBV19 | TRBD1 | CASSLGQRNTGELFF
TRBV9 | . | CASSVASGSSLFF
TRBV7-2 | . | CASSPQADYGYTF
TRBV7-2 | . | CASSLDASLTDTQYF
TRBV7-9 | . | CASSLVRGQKNDGYTF
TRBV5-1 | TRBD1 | CASSLPTGQGNNEQFF
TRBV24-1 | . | CATSGGNRDEQFF
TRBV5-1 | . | CASSSVLTSEGTDTQYF
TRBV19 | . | CASYRGQKDTEAFF
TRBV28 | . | CASGVIPGLSTDTQYF
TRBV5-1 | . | CASSRDWGQGMNTEAFF
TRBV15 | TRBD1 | CATSRDSGQNEKLFF
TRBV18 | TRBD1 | CASSPRQGNEQFF
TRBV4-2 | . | CASSPQGSSYNEQFF
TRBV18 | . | CASSPPVTDTQYF
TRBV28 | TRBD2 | CASSSPGTSGPNEQFF
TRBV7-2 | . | CASSFGAATTGELFF
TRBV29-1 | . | CSAQQGVDNSPLHF
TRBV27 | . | CASSLANSNNEQFF
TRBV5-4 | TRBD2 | CASSLAGLAGVSYF
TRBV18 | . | CASSPTSTGTDTQYF
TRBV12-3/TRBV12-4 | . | CASTPTAGQPQHF
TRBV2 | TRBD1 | CASSLRTGSSNSPLHF